This T cell receptor (beta chain) was obtained from a study of T cells after yellow fever vaccination. This clonotype was detected ten times or more. TCRdb re-called the 5' RACE reads with MiXCR, one entry per CDR3 protein. The data contain under 150,000 distinct CDR3 sequences, 7% to 9% of them singletons. CDR3 length equals 13 residues. Germline V gives CDR1 SQVTM, CDR2 ANQGSEA. Trimming took off 4 bases at V and 5 bases at J, with 12 bases between the two ends. The chain uses TRBV29-1 and TRBJ2-4, with D tentatively TRBD1 (5 bases). The receptor's source is a man aged 25 to 40 who received the YFV17D yellow fever vaccine. Sequenced here: CD4+ T cells sorted from PBMCs, sampled 5 days after the yellow fever booster vaccination. CDR3 sequence: CSVGLQGQNIQYF. CDR3 sequence (DNA): TGCAGCGTTGGGCTCCAGGGCCAAAACATTCAGTACTTC.